The text below deals with one T cell receptor beta chain. Its specificity is not known. This sample is part of a study of long-term antiretroviral therapy in people with HIV. The CDR3 covers 14 residues. Trimming pared 3 bases from V and 7 bases from J, leaving 12 bases between. CDR1 and CDR2 (germline): LNHDA, SQIVND (reference sequence). The assay, immunoSEQ v3.0, was run at survey level. Sequencing of each sample targeted about 40,000-50,000 T-cell genomes. Using immunoSEQ multiplex PCR, the repertoire was profiled, and TCRdb retains in-frame clones only, with some absent. Seen here are tens of thousands of clones, about 80% observed once, and the top ten hold about 11%. General study results and limits: Increased diversity was seen after ART, yet it remained lower than in transplant donor controls. The clones with expansion before ART were dominant in the repertoire at all time points. Against controls, HIV repertoires showed narrower ranges of CDR3 length.

The chain carries TRBV19 and TRBJ1-4; tentatively, D is TRBD1 (5 bases). This sample comprised unsorted PBMCs, obtained 1.1 years before starting antiretroviral therapy. The clonotype originates from a woman aged 40 to 49 with HIV. CDR3 in amino acids: CASSIRAGGEKLFF. In nucleotides, the CDR3 is TGTGCCAGTAGTATTCGAGCGGGGGGTGAAAAACTGTTTTTT. The entire variable domain, with the rest obtained from reference TRBV19 and TRBJ1-4, is as follows: DGGITQSPKYLFRKEGQNVTLSCEQNLNHDAMYWYRQDPGQGLRLIYYSQIVNDFQKGDIAEGYSVSREKKESFPLTVTSAQKNPTAFYLCASSIRAGGEKLFFGSGTQLSVL.